This entry describes one T cell receptor (beta chain). Its target is not known. Trimming shortened V by 4 bases and J by 8 bases, and 5 bases separated the two germline ends. The CDR3 has 11 residues. The germline CDR1 and CDR2 sequences are MNHNY and SVGAGI (reference sequence). This entry belongs to a study of shared clonotypes between healthy human individuals. Study background: The composition of the donors was a couple of women and a few men aged 18 to 49.

Sequencing used immunoSEQ multiplex PCR; TCRdb keeps in-frame clones, though not all of them. The repertoire holds 500,000 to 700,000 clones, with around 96% as singletons. Naive CD8 cells, CD45RO-negative and positively selected for CCR7, excluded terminally differentiated effector memory CD45RA+ cells. Overall study findings and caveats: The study generally estimated greater richness for naive than memory subsets.

The sequenced material came from naive CD8+ T cells sorted from blood. V gene TRBV6-6 combines with J gene TRBJ1-4, with a weak D call TRBD1 (5 bases). This sequence originates from a woman aged 25-40 years in good health. The CDR3 sequence: CASSWGEKLFF. CDR3 DNA sequence: TGTGCCAGCAGTTGGGGGGAAAAACTGTTTTTT.